The entry below gives a single T cell receptor beta chain sequence along with its context. Repertoires were generated with immunoSEQ multiplex PCR, while TCRdb's copy carries only in-frame clones and drops some. The sample consists of about 40,000 clones, around 80% of them appearing once. The CDR3 sequence is 14 residues long. V was cut by 6 bases and J by 2 bases, with 15 bases left in between. Germline values: CDR1 SGHDT, CDR2 YYEEEE. This sample is drawn from a study of blood T cell repertoires in COVID-19. Overall study context: Donors in the United States, Italy and Spain gave samples during acute or convalescent COVID-19. Sources were T cells, B-cell-depleted T cells, or PBMCs; the material itself was cDNA or gDNA.

This rearrangement joins TRBV5-6 to TRBJ2-7, with a possible D match to TRBD2 (6 bases). The TCR comes from a man at least 80 years old with acute or convalescent COVID-19. The sample consisted of peripheral blood. The CDR3, as DNA: TGTGCCAGCACGCGAGCGGGCAACGCCTACGAGCAGTACTTC. It codes for CASTRAGNAYEQYF. The full variable domain, with the rest looked up from reference TRBV5-6 and TRBJ2-7, is DAGVTQSPTHLIKTRGQQVTLRCSPKSGHDTVSWYQQALGQGPQFIFQYYEEEERQRGNFPDRFSGHQFPNYSSELNVNALLLGDSALYLCASTRAGNAYEQYFGPGTRLTVT.